These 9 T cell receptor beta chains originate from one sample sequenced in a study of blood T cell repertoires in COVID-19. Assay used: immunoSEQ multiplex PCR; TCRdb lists only in-frame clones, some missing. The table records 200,000 to 250,000 clones, 70% to 90% of them present only once. Sample: peripheral blood. These receptors originate from a man aged 45 to 65 who had recovered from COVID-19.

This clone was detected a few times. The J gene is TRBJ1-1, the V gene TRBV6-5, with TRBD1 identical over 7 bases. With 0 bases clipped from V and 5 bases from J, the junction kept 6 bases outside the gene matches. Germline-derived CDR1 and CDR2 are MNHEY and SVGAGI. There are 15 residues in the CDR3. The CDR3 region has the DNA TGTGCCAGCAGTTACTCGAACAGGGGAAGGACTGAAGCTTTCTTT. Translation gives CASSYSNRGRTEAFF.

The V call is TRBV9, the J call TRBJ2-3, with D hard to call. The germline gives CDR1 SGDLS, CDR2 YYNGEE. The V end lost 4 bases, the J end lost 1 base, and 10 bases lay between the germline ends. The CDR3 is 14 residues long. The DNA for the CDR3 is TGTGCCAGCAGCCCCCGGCTAGGCACAGATACGCAGTATTTT. Amino acids: CASSPRLGTDTQYF.

The genes are TRBV27 and TRBJ2-3; perhaps TRBD1 as D (6 bases). Germline assignment: CDR1 MNHEY and CDR2 SMNVEV (reference sequence). The CDR3 is made up of 15 amino acids. Trimming shortened V by 6 bases and J by 0 bases, and 13 bases separated the two germline ends. CDR3 in amino acids: CASSRTASSTDTQYF. The CDR3 DNA reads as TGTGCCAGCAGCCGGACAGCGAGTAGCACAGATACGCAGTATTTT.

The gene calls are TRBV6-5 and TRBJ2-4; D unresolved. V was clipped by 7 bases and J by 7 bases, with 11 bases between them. CDR3 length: 12 residues. Germline V lookup: CDR1 MNHEY, CDR2 SVGAGI. This CDR3 reads CASNSVGNIQYF. As DNA, the CDR3 is TGTGCCAGCAACTCGGTTGGTAACATTCAGTACTTC.

The rearrangement uses TRBV18 and TRBJ2-7; TRBD1 matches 7 bases. The CDR3 runs to 14 residues. Germline assignment: CDR1 KGHSH and CDR2 LQKENI. Trimming removed 6 bases from V and 2 bases from J; junction bases left unmatched: 7. The CDR3 bases are TGTGCCAGCTCGCTCCAGGGGGTCCCCTACGAGCAGTACTTC. Residues: CASSLQGVPYEQYF.

In this sample, this clone turned up once. V and J are TRBV6-6 and TRBJ1-2; D not certain. Trimming took 6 bases from V and 4 from J, leaving 12 bases between them. CDR1 and CDR2 (germline): MNHNY, SVGAGI (reference sequence). The CDR3 spans 13 residues. The CDR3 coding sequence is TGTGCCAGCAGCTTACAGAGCTCCTATGGCTACACCTTC. This sequence encodes CASSLQSSYGYTF.

This chain links TRBV7-2 with TRBJ2-1, with 12 nucleotides matching TRBD2. The CDR3 extends over 16 amino acids. Per germline, CDR1 SGHTA and CDR2 FQGNSA. V lost 5 bases to trimming and J lost 6 bases; unmatched junction nucleotides: 8. The CDR3, as DNA: TGTGCCAGCAGCCGGACGCGACTAGCGGGAGTCAATGAGCAGTTCTTC. This encodes CASSRTRLAGVNEQFF.

The CDR3 DNA reads TGTGCCATCAGTGAGGTGGACAGGGCTGTCTATGGCTACACCTTC. It is translated as CAISEVDRAVYGYTF. The V call is TRBV10-3, the J call TRBJ1-2, with 8 bases aligning to TRBD1. The CDR3 spans 15 residues. The V and J ends lost 2 bases and 4 bases, in that order; junction bases with no gene match: 6. CDR1 and CDR2 from the germline V gene are ENHRY and SYGVKD.

The V gene is TRBV5-4, the J gene TRBJ1-4; 7 positions agree with TRBD1. CDR1 SGHNT and CDR2 YYREEE come from the germline V gene (reference sequence). The J segment lost 2 bases and the V segment lost 4 bases, leaving 2 bases of the junction unmatched. The CDR3 contains 14 residues. CDR3 sequence: CASSEGATNEKLFF. CDR3 DNA: TGTGCCAGCAGCGAGGGGGCGACTAATGAAAAACTGTTTTTT.